This entry lists 17 T cell receptor beta chains sequenced from one sample in a study of T cell repertoires in cytomegalovirus infection (dated by TCRdb to between 2018 and 2021). The sample was run on an Illumina HiSeq 1500. Through fastp at Q25 and MiXCR, TCRdb rebuilt clones from the public reads, retaining in-frame beta chains. All rows with the same CDR3 protein become a single entry with the most common DNA and genes. Within this sample are some 440,000 distinct CDR3 sequences, with roughly 30% of them counted one time only. The ten biggest clones cover approximately 14% of the sample. What was sequenced was PBMCs. Receptor source: a human donor in good health (CMV status not recorded). Some clones in this sample may be carry-over from other donors' samples.

In this sample, this clonotype turned up many times. V gene TRBV7-8 combines with J gene TRBJ1-1; D might be TRBD1 (6 bases). Germline V gene lookup returns CDR1 SGHVS and CDR2 FQNEAQ. V was clipped by 5 bases and J by 0 bases, with 13 bases between them. CDR3 size: 15 residues. CDR3 nucleotide sequence: TGTGCCAGCAGCACATCGCGACAGGTGAACACTGAAGCTTTCTTT. Translation gives CASSTSRQVNTEAFF. The full variable domain, its missing parts supplied by reference TRBV7-8 and TRBJ1-1, is GAGVSQSPRYKVAKRGQDVALRCDPISGHVSLFWYQQALGQGPEFLTYFQNEAQLDKSGLPSDRFFAERPEGSVSTLKIQRTQQEDSAVYLCASSTSRQVNTEAFFGQGTRLTVV.

V gene TRBV4-1 combines with J gene TRBJ1-1; tentatively, D is TRBD1 (5 bases). The V end was cut by 5 bases, the J end by 4 bases, with 20 bases between. The CDR3 runs to 16 residues. Germline assignment: CDR1 MGHRA and CDR2 YSYEKL. This CDR3 is CASSTGLGRRSTEAFF. Here the CDR3 DNA reads TGCGCCAGCAGCACTGGGCTGGGGCGCAGAAGCACTGAAGCTTTCTTT.

This clonotype was found a few times. This chain links TRBV5-6 with TRBJ1-2; D is unclear. CDR3 length: 13 amino acids. The germline V gene has CDR1 SGHDT and CDR2 YYEEEE. The V end lost 5 bases, the J end lost 4 bases, and 12 bases lay between the germline ends. The CDR3 DNA sequence: TGTGCCAGCAGTGCCGGGTCGCTCTATGGCTACACCTTC. Translating gives CASSAGSLYGYTF.

The chain joins TRBV20-1 to TRBJ2-3, with D perhaps matching TRBD2 (6 bases). This CDR3 comprises 13 residues. V was shortened by 1 base and J by 4 bases, with 9 bases between the two germline ends. The germline V gene has CDR1 DFQATT and CDR2 SNEGSKA (reference sequence). The CDR3 loop is CSARGSGADTQYF. The CDR3 DNA reads TGCAGTGCTAGAGGTTCGGGGGCAGATACGCAGTATTTT.

As concerns this clonotype: The junction differs from germline at one of its ends, possibly a read error. The rearrangement uses TRBV6-1 and TRBJ2-1, with D perhaps TRBD1 (5 bases). CDR1 and CDR2 (germline): MNHNS, SASEGT. The CDR3 spans 12 residues. CDR3 in DNA: TGTGCAAGCAGTCAGACCGGTCAGGGCAAGTTCTTC. It specifies CASSQTGQGKFF.

As concerns this clonotype: Since no conserved phenylalanine or tryptophan closes the CDR3, a read error is the likely cause. The DNA is omitted, as the CDR3 cannot be located on it reliably, and the CDR3 follows TCRdb's listing. This chain uses TRBV12-3 or TRBV12-4 with TRBJ2-3. The CDR3 is 11 residues long, ends included. The CDR3 region is CASSRTDTKYC.

This clonotype was detected only a few times. The gene calls are TRBV19 and TRBJ1-5; 7 bases agree with TRBD1. CDR3 length: 14 residues. Germline loops: CDR1 LNHDA, CDR2 SQIVND (reference sequence). V dropped 5 bases and J dropped 5; count of bases not matched to a gene: 6. The CDR3 protein is CASSDRARDQPQHF. For the CDR3, the DNA is TGTGCCAGTAGTGACAGGGCTAGGGATCAGCCCCAGCATTTT.

This sequence joins TRBV20-1 and TRBJ2-3; D might be TRBD2 (6 bases). The germline V gene encodes CDR1 DFQATT and CDR2 SNEGSKA (reference sequence). Deletions cut 3 bases from V and 2 bases from J, with 9 bases between. The CDR3 totals 13 residues. CDR3 region: CSASSGFTDTQYF. DNA of the CDR3: TGCAGTGCTAGTAGCGGATTCACAGATACGCAGTATTTT.

Points on this clonotype: At one end the junction does not follow the germline gene, possibly because of a read error. This chain connects TRBV10-3 to TRBJ2-7; 7 positions match TRBD1. Per the germline V gene, CDR1 is ENHRY and CDR2 is SYGVKD. This CDR3 spans 13 amino acids. The CDR3 DNA reads as TGTGCCATCAGTCAAACGACAGGGAATTCACCAAATTTC. This translates into CAISQTTGNSPNF.

As for this clonotype: One base away lies a much larger clone, so this may be a sequencing read error. The rearrangement joins TRBV7-7 to TRBJ2-1, with a tentative D call TRBD1 (6 bases). Germline V gene data show CDR1 as SSHAT and CDR2 as FNYEAQ (reference sequence). CDR3 length equals 17 residues. CDR3 DNA: TGTGCCAGCATCTTAGGAGTGGGGGACAACCCTTACAATGAGCAGTTCTTC. This translates into CASILGVGDNPYNEQFF. The full variable domain, completed using reference TRBV7-7 and TRBJ2-1, is GAGVSQSPRYKVTKRGQDVTLRCDPISSHATLYWYQQALGQGPEFLTYFNYEAQPDKSGLPSDRFSAERPEGSISTLTIQRTEQRDSAMYRCASILGVGDNPYNEQFFGPGTRLTVL.

The chain combines TRBV12-3 or TRBV12-4 with TRBJ1-2, with D perhaps TRBD1 (5 bases). The CDR3 is 15 residues long. Trimming stripped 5 bases from V and 8 bases from J, with 21 bases between. This CDR3 is CASSVGGTSREGYTF. CDR3 DNA sequence: TGTGCCAGCAGTGTCGGGGGTACCTCCCGAGAGGGCTACACCTTC.

The sample holds a few counts of this clonotype. The chain combines TRBV20-1 with TRBJ2-3; D possibly corresponds to TRBD2 (5 bases). In germline, CDR1 is DFQATT, CDR2 SNEGSKA (reference sequence). Trimming took off 7 bases at V and 3 bases at J, with 11 bases between the two ends. The CDR3 has 12 amino acids. The CDR3 reads CSDGGLTDTQYF. The CDR3 DNA reads as TGCAGTGATGGCGGGTTGACAGATACGCAGTATTTT.

This clonotype was recorded many times. The chain is built from TRBV6-2 or TRBV6-3 and TRBJ2-5; no firm D call. Trimming pared 0 bases from V and 5 bases from J, leaving 4 bases between. This CDR3 has 12 amino acids. The germline V gene has CDR1 MNHEY and CDR2 SVGEGT. CDR3 bases: TGTGCCAGCAGTTACTCGAGTGAGACCCAGTACTTC. Protein: CASSYSSETQYF.

This rearrangement joins TRBV18 to TRBJ2-1, with D possibly TRBD2 on 5 matching bases. The CDR3 length is 18 residues. V lost 2 bases and J lost 0, with 17 bases in between. Looked up from germline, CDR1 is KGHSH and CDR2 is LQKENI. The CDR3, as DNA: TGTGCCAGCTCACCAGGGTTGGTCCGGGGTAGCTCCTACAATGAGCAGTTCTTC. This translates into CASSPGLVRGSSYNEQFF.

The rearrangement links TRBV5-6 to TRBJ2-7; possibly TRBD1 for D (6 bases). The germline CDR1 and CDR2 sequences are SGHDT and YYEEEE. Deletions cut 3 bases from V and 7 bases from J, with 17 bases between. This CDR3 has 14 amino acids. The CDR3 DNA reads as TGTGCCAGCAGCTCGGGACAAGGGATGGTGGAGCAGTACTTC. Amino acid sequence: CASSSGQGMVEQYF.

In regard to this clonotype: Being one base from a much bigger clone, this may be a read error. The chain has TRBV7-2 and TRBJ1-6; D is unclear. CDR3 length: 16 amino acids. The germline V gene has CDR1 SGHTA and CDR2 FQGNSA. In nucleotides, the CDR3 is TGTGCCAGCAGCGACTCCGGGTCCCCTACGCCCTCACCCCTCCCCTTT. It encodes CASSDSGSPTPSPLPF.

The rearrangement links TRBV24-1 to TRBJ2-1, with 10 bases that match TRBD1. This CDR3 is 15 amino acids long. The germline V gene has CDR1 KGHDR and CDR2 SFDVKD. Losses at the gene ends were 7 bases for V and 6 bases for J; bases not matched to a gene: 8. CDR3 in DNA: TGTGCCACCAGCAAGAGACAGGGGGCAGGCAATGAGCAGTTCTTC. This codes for CATSKRQGAGNEQFF.